This T cell receptor (beta chain) was observed in a study of human T cells and chemical hapten exposure. The wider study: Weekly diphenylcyclopropenone doses were given to patients' scalps across the approximately 25-week study.

TCRdb processed the RACE reads anew with MiXCR; each CDR3 protein has one entry. The sample has over 100,000 distinct CDR3 sequences; over 9% are singletons. Looked up from germline, CDR1 is MNHEY and CDR2 is SVGAGI. This CDR3 is 12 amino acids long. Trimming shortened V by 0 bases and J by 8 bases, and 7 bases separated the two germline ends. Described time point: patch test 3, about 24 weeks after DPC sensitization. The treatment is: therapeutic diphenylcyclopropenone sensitization with weekly scalp DPC. Whole-study results and caveats: There were significantly more large CDR3 similarity clusters among expanded TCRs than among controls. Once DPC sensitization occurred, TCRs above 1 in 1000 frequency showed no change.

In this sample, this clonotype turned up a few times. What it binds is unknown. This sequence originates from a woman in her 50s with alopecia areata. Some clones in this sample may be carry-over from other donors' samples. The sequencing here drew on whole blood, taken in connection with sensitization to the hapten diphenylcyclopropenone (DPC). The chain recombines TRBV6-5 with TRBJ1-2; D unclear. The CDR3 DNA is TGTGCCAGCAGTTACTCCCCAGGAGGCTACACCTTC. It is translated as CASSYSPGGYTF.